This T cell receptor beta chain was profiled in a study of type 1 and type 2 diabetes patients. PCR was run on genomic DNA. Amplification of the beta chain CDR3 used 30 forward and 13 reverse multiplex primers. MiXCR was run by TCRdb on the multiplex PCR reads, yielding one entry per CDR3 protein. The sample holds approximately 260,000 distinct CDR3 sequences, 40% to 50% seen once. Sequencing was done on a sample of peripheral blood mononuclear cells (PBMCs). The TCR was taken from a man between 18 and 29 years old with type 2 diabetes.

Here the CDR3 DNA reads TGTGCCAGCAGCGGCCAATCGACAGGACTAAACTATGGCTACACCTTC. Residues: CASSGQSTGLNYGYTF. The chain joins TRBV9 to TRBJ1-2; perhaps TRBD1 as D (6 bases). V lost 3 bases, J lost 2 bases, and 17 bases lay in between. The germline gives CDR1 SGDLS, CDR2 YYNGEE. This CDR3 region has 16 residues.